These 20 T cell receptor beta chains were sequenced from one sample in a study of blood T cell repertoires in COVID-19. The table came from immunoSEQ multiplex PCR; TCRdb's copy has only in-frame clones and leaves some out. The sample includes 310,000 or so clones, roughly 87% of them seen just once. The material sequenced was PBMCs or T cells enriched from blood (not recorded which). These receptors were collected from a woman younger than 30 who had recovered from COVID-19.

The V call is TRBV5-6, the J call TRBJ2-7; D not resolved. V was pared by 3 bases and J by 3 bases, with 10 bases between. CDR1 and CDR2 (germline): SGHDT, YYEEEE. The CDR3 spans 13 residues. As DNA, the CDR3 is TGTGCCAGCAGCTCCGTTGGGCTCTACGAGCAGTACTTC. It translates to CASSSVGLYEQYF.

The rearrangement joins TRBV19 to TRBJ1-1, with a tentative D call TRBD1 (6 bases). CDR3 length equals 14 residues. V lost 5 bases, J lost 1 base, and 11 bases lay in between. Looked up from germline, CDR1 is LNHDA and CDR2 is SQIVND (reference sequence). DNA for the CDR3: TGTGCCAGTAGTCCGGGACACCCGAACACTGAAGCTTTCTTT. It is translated as CASSPGHPNTEAFF.

V and J are TRBV27 and TRBJ2-5; 11 bases fit TRBD1. The CDR3 runs 17 residues. The germline CDR1 and CDR2 sequences are MNHEY and SMNVEV (reference sequence). J lost 9 bases, V lost 3 bases, and 15 bases had no gene match. As DNA, the CDR3 is TGTGCCAGCAGTTTCAGAGGGACAGGGGGATTCATAGCGGCCCAGTACTTC. This sequence encodes CASSFRGTGGFIAAQYF.

V usage is TRBV28 and J usage is TRBJ2-7; 12 bases are shared with TRBD2. Trimming removed 5 bases from V and 3 bases from J; junction bases left unmatched: 2. Germline V gene data show CDR1 as MDHEN and CDR2 as SYDVKM. CDR3 length equals 14 residues. CDR3 DNA sequence: TGTGCCAGCAGTCGACTAGCGGGAGTCTACGAGCAGTACTTC. Translating gives CASSRLAGVYEQYF.

This chain links TRBV10-3 with TRBJ2-3, with 10 positions matching TRBD2. With 11 bases clipped from V and 2 bases from J, the junction kept 7 bases outside the gene matches. Per germline, CDR1 ENHRY and CDR2 SYGVKD. The length of the CDR3 is 14 residues. CDR3 residues: CASASGRDTDTQYF. DNA for the CDR3: TGTGCCTCGGCAAGCGGGAGGGACACAGATACGCAGTATTTT.

CDR3 region: CANVQGASNSPLHF. The CDR3 DNA sequence: TGCGCCAACGTACAGGGGGCGAGTAATTCACCCCTCCACTTT. This chain uses TRBV5-1 with TRBJ1-6; 9 positions agree with TRBD1. This CDR3 contains 14 residues. Germline V gene data show CDR1 as SGHRS and CDR2 as YFSETQ. V lost 9 bases to trimming and J lost 6 bases; unmatched junction nucleotides: 7.

The rearrangement links TRBV30 to TRBJ2-4; 10 positions match TRBD2. V lost 5 bases to trimming and J lost 6 bases; unmatched junction nucleotides: 7. This CDR3 contains 14 residues. Germline V gives CDR1 GTSNPN, CDR2 SVGIG (reference sequence). The CDR3 bases are TGTGCCTGGGCTCCAATAGCGGGAGGAAACATTCAGTACTTC. This sequence encodes CAWAPIAGGNIQYF.

J is TRBJ1-1 and V is TRBV14; D might be TRBD1 (5 bases). The CDR3 loop spans 15 amino acids. V shed 0 bases and J shed 6 bases, with 14 bases lying between them. Germline V gene sequence: CDR1 SGHDN, CDR2 FVKESK. The CDR3 DNA sequence: TGTGCCAGCAGCCAAGATTGGGGGGGAAATTCTGAAGCTTTCTTT. Translation gives CASSQDWGGNSEAFF.

The chain is built from TRBV5-5 and TRBJ1-1; no clear D. CDR3 length: 13 residues. Germline CDR1 SGHKS, CDR2 YYEKEE (reference sequence). Trimming cost V 4 bases and J 5 bases, with 12 bases left between them. CDR3 coding DNA: TGTGCCAGCAGCCTCTCGTACGCGACTGAAGCTTTCTTT. Its protein is CASSLSYATEAFF.

V usage is TRBV29-1 and J usage is TRBJ1-2; 9 bases map to TRBD1. Germline trimming cut 7 bases from V and 3 bases from J; bases unmatched to any gene: 6. The CDR3 is 13 amino acids. CDR1 and CDR2 from the germline V gene are SQVTM and ANQGSEA. CDR3 amino acids: CSEKTGGDYGYTF. CDR3 nucleotides: TGCAGCGAGAAGACAGGGGGAGACTATGGCTACACCTTC.

The rearrangement uses TRBV19 and TRBJ2-7; 7 nucleotides align to TRBD1. J gave up 3 bases and V 10 bases, and 21 bases lay outside the gene matches. The germline V gene has CDR1 LNHDA and CDR2 SQIVND (reference sequence). This CDR3 is 17 amino acids long. This CDR3 is CATKLTGMEVRNYEQYF. Here the CDR3 DNA reads TGTGCCACCAAGTTGACAGGGATGGAAGTGAGAAACTACGAGCAGTACTTC.

V usage is TRBV21-1 and J usage is TRBJ1-2; TRBD1, the D gene given by the table, was not confirmed from the DNA. TRBV21-1 is assigned pseudogene status. CDR3 size: 15 residues. Here the CDR3 DNA reads TGTGCCACCCAAAAGAATATCCAGGGTCCCTATGGCTACACCTTC. This gives the protein CATQKNIQGPYGYTF.

The chain is built from TRBV5-4 and TRBJ2-7; tentative D call: TRBD2 (6 bases). V was pared by 4 bases and J by 2 bases, with 16 bases between. CDR3 length: 15 amino acids. The V gene's germline CDR1 is SGHNT and CDR2 YYREEE (reference sequence). CDR3 loop: CASSPVGSGAYEQYF. CDR3 in DNA: TGTGCCAGCAGCCCCGTCGGTAGCGGAGCCTACGAGCAGTACTTC.

This clone was observed once. The genes are TRBV6-1 and TRBJ1-2; D call uncertain. CDR1 MNHNS and CDR2 SASEGT come from the germline V gene. This CDR3 has 14 residues. The ends were cut back, 2 bases at V and 7 bases at J, with 14 bases in the middle. The CDR3 reads CASSENLQMAGYTF. The CDR3 DNA follows: TGTGCCAGCAGTGAAAACCTTCAGATGGCTGGCTACACCTTC.

This clone showed up just once. The chain couples TRBV7-2 to TRBJ1-6, with 8 bases lining up with TRBD1. V shed 5 bases, J shed 7 bases, and the junction held 4 bases outside the gene matches. In germline, CDR1 is SGHTA, CDR2 FQGNSA. This CDR3 comprises 14 residues. CDR3 in amino acids: CASSRTGLNSPLHF. CDR3 sequence (DNA): TGTGCCAGCAGCCGGACAGGGCTCAATTCACCCCTCCACTTT. The variable domain in full, completed from reference TRBV7-2 and TRBJ1-6, reads GAGVSQSPSNKVTEKGKDVELRCDPISGHTALYWYRQSLGQGLEFLIYFQGNSAPDKSGLPSDRFSAERTGGSVSTLTIQRTQQEDSAVYLCASSRTGLNSPLHFGNGTRLTVT.

This sequence joins TRBV6-2 or TRBV6-3 and TRBJ2-1; D not certain. Between the trimmed V and J ends, which lost 5 bases and 7 bases, there was a span of 9 bases. The CDR3 runs 12 residues. CDR1 MNHEY and CDR2 SVGEGT come from the germline V gene. The CDR3 is CASSPRKNEQFF. CDR3 nucleotide sequence: TGTGCCAGCAGTCCCAGAAAAAATGAGCAGTTCTTC.

The rearrangement joins TRBV24-1 to TRBJ2-7; a possible D gene is TRBD1 (6 bases). The germline gives CDR1 KGHDR, CDR2 SFDVKD. The CDR3 extends over 17 amino acids. V lost 3 bases and J 1 base, leaving 18 bases between the germline ends. The CDR3 here is CATSDIPDSFESYEQYF. In nucleotides, the CDR3 is TGTGCCACCAGTGATATACCGGACAGTTTCGAATCCTACGAGCAGTACTTC.

This clone was recorded once. This rearrangement joins TRBV28 to TRBJ1-1, with no clear D. Germline-derived CDR1 and CDR2 are MDHEN and SYDVKM. This CDR3 has 13 residues. V was clipped by 6 bases and J by 1 base, with 9 bases between them. The DNA for the CDR3 is TGTGCCAGCAGCCCAACACCGAACACTGAAGCTTTCTTT. This translates into CASSPTPNTEAFF.

This sequence joins TRBV2 and TRBJ1-2; D is perhaps TRBD1 (5 bases). V was shortened by 7 bases and J by 2 bases, with 11 bases between the two germline ends. Germline values: CDR1 SNHLY, CDR2 FYNNEI. The CDR3 spans 13 residues. CDR3 bases: TGTGCCAGCAAGGAGGGACGGAACTATGGCTACACCTTC. The encoded protein is CASKEGRNYGYTF. Variable domain in full (rest from reference TRBV2 and TRBJ1-2): EPEVTQTPSHQVTQMGQEVILRCVPISNHLYFYWYRQILGQKVEFLVSFYNNEISEKSEIFDDQFSVERPDGSNFTLKIRSTKLEDSAMYFCASKEGRNYGYTFGSGTRLTVV.

The chain combines TRBV5-8 with TRBJ1-3; D might be TRBD1 (5 bases). The CDR3 is made up of 16 amino acids. V lost 2 bases to trimming and J lost 4 bases, with 16 bases between them. CDR1 and CDR2 (germline): SGHTS, YDEGEE. CDR3 sequence reads: CASSLRGSHLGNTIYF. The CDR3 DNA follows: TGTGCCAGCAGCTTAAGGGGTTCACACCTCGGAAACACCATATATTTT.